This T cell receptor (beta chain) was observed in a study of blood T cell repertoires in COVID-19. About the research overall: Donors in the United States, Italy and Spain gave samples during acute or convalescent COVID-19. PBMCs, B-cell-depleted T cells, or T cells were the source of the cDNA or gDNA that made up the material.

The V gene's germline CDR1 is LNHDA and CDR2 SQIVND (reference sequence). CDR3 length equals 13 residues. V was shortened by 5 bases and J by 5 bases, with 12 bases between the two germline ends. The authors' processing: How many nucleated cells were present was estimated from reference gene primer amplification. The repertoire was sequenced with immunoSEQ multiplex PCR; TCRdb's copy has only in-frame clones and lacks some. The V and J calls and clone size were taken over from that table, and D and trimming were inferred from the DNA. The table includes about 26,000 clones, 66% detected once. This chain links TRBV19 with TRBJ2-5; a weak D match, TRBD2 (5 bases). The sequenced material came from peripheral blood. This TCR derives from a man between 60 and 75 years old with active or convalescent COVID-19. The CDR3 DNA follows: TGTGCCAGTAGTCGCAACGGGGTTGAGACCCAGTACTTC. Translating it yields CASSRNGVETQYF.